The clone carrying this T cell receptor beta chain has more than one count but fewer than ten. Its matching antigen is unknown. This CDR3 spans 15 amino acids. V lost 8 bases and J 3 bases, leaving 19 bases between the germline ends. From germline, CDR1 is SGHTA and CDR2 FQGNSA. This entry is derived from a study of T cells after yellow fever vaccination. Study information: Where fractions had low cell numbers, libraries were prepared from them with the SMART-Seq v4 Ultra Low Input RNA kit. General study points: Overlap between CD4 and CD8 compartments was detected for a small share of clonotypes. At 95% to 98% for CD4 and over 80% for CD8, most primary-vaccination clones showed up again after the booster.

Conversion of TCR transcripts into cDNA relied on 5'RACE template switching, which added a universal primer site and UMIs. TCRdb reanalysed the 5' RACE reads using MiXCR and keeps one entry per CDR3 protein. The sample has fewer than 450,000 distinct CDR3 sequences, roughly 8% seen once; the top ten hold under 20%. The TCR sequence derives from a young man who received the YFV17D yellow fever vaccine. Source: PBMCs, taken roughly 46 days after the first yellow fever vaccination. The V and J genes are TRBV7-2 and TRBJ1-1; D remains unclear. The CDR3 spells CASGNLNRADTEAFF. The CDR3 DNA follows: TGTGCCAGCGGAAATTTAAACAGAGCGGACACTGAAGCTTTCTTT.